This T cell receptor (beta chain) was found in a study of blood T cell repertoires in COVID-19. Germline loops: CDR1 LGHDT, CDR2 YNNKEL (reference sequence). This CDR3 is 18 amino acids long. Trimming took 0 bases from V and 4 from J, leaving 16 bases between them. Across 20 to 25 US areas, participants ranged in age from roughly 18 to 95 years. The table came from immunoSEQ multiplex PCR; TCRdb's copy has only in-frame clones and leaves some out. The sample contains some 130,000 clones, approximately 86% of which appear only once. This receptor was identified in a woman between 50 and 59 years old who had recovered from COVID-19. J is TRBJ1-6 and V is TRBV3-1 (or the pseudogene TRBV3-2); no clear D gene. The source material was PBMCs or T cells enriched from blood (not recorded which). The CDR3 DNA follows: TGTGCCAGCAGCCAAGATCGAGGGCCCGCTGCGTATAATTCACCCCTCCACTTT. Encoded protein: CASSQDRGPAAYNSPLHF.